These 9 T cell receptor beta chains came from one sample sequenced in a study of long-term antiretroviral therapy in people with HIV. Run at survey level, the immunoSEQ assay was version v3.0. Clones were read by immunoSEQ multiplex PCR, and TCRdb kept only the in-frame ones, dropping some. The sample includes approximately 18,000 clones, approximately 90% of them seen just once. The sample in question was unsorted PBMCs, obtained 0.6 years after starting antiretroviral therapy. All receptors derive from a middle-aged woman with HIV.

This sequence joins TRBV4-3 and TRBJ2-6, with TRBD1 matching over 8 bases. The V gene's germline CDR1 is LGHNA and CDR2 YSLEER. The CDR3 is made up of 19 amino acids. Trimming removed 0 bases from V and 4 bases from J; junction bases left unmatched: 11. This CDR3 reads CASSQDRTGLFPGANVLTF. Here the CDR3 DNA reads TGCGCCAGCAGCCAAGACCGGACAGGGCTGTTCCCGGGGGCCAACGTCCTGACTTTC.

The J gene is TRBJ1-1, the V gene TRBV4-3; no clear D. V lost 0 bases to trimming and J lost 6 bases, with 8 bases between them. Per germline, CDR1 LGHNA and CDR2 YSLEER. The CDR3 contains 13 residues. The CDR3 sequence is CASSQDMAPEAFF. CDR3 nucleotides: TGCGCCAGCAGCCAAGATATGGCACCTGAAGCTTTCTTT.

The chain has TRBV2 and TRBJ1-6; D might be TRBD1 (5 bases). Germline CDR1 and CDR2: SNHLY and FYNNEI. The CDR3 has 15 residues. The V end lost 1 base, the J end lost 10 bases, and 14 bases lay between the germline ends. The CDR3 loop reads CASSEVRAGDSPLHF. The DNA of the CDR3 is TGTGCCAGCAGTGAAGTCCGTGCTGGGGACTCACCCCTCCACTTT.

This clone has only one observation. The chain uses TRBV29-1 and TRBJ1-1; D remains unclear. This CDR3 is built from 14 residues. V dropped 5 bases and J dropped 1 base, with 14 bases sitting between them. From germline, CDR1 is SQVTM and CDR2 ANQGSEA. The DNA of the CDR3 is TGCAGCGTTCAGCTCCAAGCTTCGAACACTGAAGCTTTCTTT. Translating it yields CSVQLQASNTEAFF.

The chain is built from TRBV14 and TRBJ2-7, with D hard to call. V gave up 0 bases and J gave up 0 bases, with 6 bases separating them. This CDR3 is built from 14 residues. Germline V gene sequence: CDR1 SGHDN, CDR2 FVKESK. The CDR3 DNA is TGTGCCAGCAGCCAAGATCCGAGCTCCTACGAGCAGTACTTC. This encodes CASSQDPSSYEQYF.

Here the CDR3 DNA reads TGCGCCAGCGCTCTGCATGGCCCGCCGAACACCGGGGAGCTGTTTTTT. Translation gives CASALHGPPNTGELFF. The chain uses TRBV4-3 and TRBJ2-2; no firm D call. V gave up 8 bases and J gave up 0 bases, with 16 bases separating them. The germline V gene encodes CDR1 LGHNA and CDR2 YSLEER. The CDR3 spans 16 residues.

The CDR3 DNA reads TGTGCCAGCAGCCCGCGGGGCCAAATCTCCTACGAGCAGTACTTC. Its translation: CASSPRGQISYEQYF. This chain uses TRBV7-9 with TRBJ2-7; perhaps TRBD2 as D (6 bases). This CDR3 contains 15 residues. Between the trimmed V and J ends, which lost 5 bases and 0 bases, there was a span of 14 bases. Germline V gene data show CDR1 as SEHNR and CDR2 as FQNEAQ (reference sequence).

This clone is judged large. V is TRBV19 and J is TRBJ1-5; unclear D gene. Germline V CDR1 and CDR2: LNHDA, SQIVND (reference sequence). V shed 3 bases and J shed 7 bases, with 13 bases lying between them. This CDR3 spans 14 amino acids. The CDR3 region is CASSMISFDQPQHF. For the CDR3, the DNA is TGTGCCAGTAGTATGATCAGCTTCGACCAGCCCCAGCATTTT.

The chain links TRBV6-6 to TRBJ1-2; D is uncertain. V shed 4 bases and J shed 3 bases, with 18 bases lying between them. The germline gives CDR1 MNHNY, CDR2 SVGAGI (reference sequence). The CDR3 loop spans 16 amino acids. CDR3 coding DNA: TGTGCCAGCAGTTCTAGGGAGGCCCTGGGTGACTATGGCTACACCTTC. Amino acid sequence: CASSSREALGDYGYTF.